Given below is one TCR beta chain in context. This sample stems from a study of preoperative IRX-2 immunotherapy in early breast cancer. Trimming stripped 3 bases from V and 8 bases from J, with 13 bases between. Germline loops: CDR1 GTSNPN, CDR2 SVGIG (reference sequence). The CDR3 is 13 residues long. TCRdb keeps only in-frame clones here, not all; method: immunoSEQ multiplex PCR. Here the sample spans roughly 30,000 clones, 70% to 85% being singletons. Treatment: preoperative locoregional IRX-2 cytokine immunotherapy. Preoperative locoregional IRX-2 cytokine immunotherapy was tested in the phase Ib source study.

The TCR comes from a human donor with breast cancer. V usage is TRBV30 and J usage is TRBJ1-4; no clear D. The sample was taken from a patient treated with IRX-2 immunotherapy. CDR3 in DNA: TGTGCCTGGAGCCCCCGAGGCCCCGAAAAACTGTTTTTT. Residues: CAWSPRGPEKLFF.